This T cell receptor beta chain is drawn from a study of T cell changes during pregnancy in multiple sclerosis. This table comes from immunoSEQ multiplex PCR, and its TCRdb copy is limited to in-frame clones, with some not included. Of tens of thousands of clones in the sample, around 91% were seen once. The V end lost 4 bases, the J end lost 2 bases, and 9 bases lay between the germline ends. The germline gives CDR1 SGHRS, CDR2 YFSETQ. The CDR3 has 14 residues. This clone was detected only once. The genes are TRBV5-1 and TRBJ1-4; D is unresolved. This clonotype was obtained from a female donor with multiple sclerosis, enrolled in a pregnancy study. The sequencing here drew on peripheral blood, taken after pregnancy. As DNA, the CDR3 is TGCGCCAGCAGCGTCCGGTCGACTAATGAAAAACTGTTTTTT. Translating it yields CASSVRSTNEKLFF.